These T cell receptor beta chains were read from a single sample in a study of CD8 T cells in Susac syndrome. MiXCR, run by TCRdb on the immunoSEQ multiplex PCR reads, gives a single entry per CDR3 protein. The sample consists of some 200,000 distinct CDR3 sequences, 95% of them appearing once. The sequenced sample consisted of CD4+ T cells from PBMCs. The receptors shown here come from a human donor with multiple sclerosis. Each CDR3 is given with its conserved first and last residue. Fields, in order: clone size, J gene, CDR3 length, D gene, V gene, CDR3 protein, CDR3 DNA. The D gene is left open where the match is weak. The listing skips clone size in some rows; elsewhere it reads once, few, many or a size class.

NA | TRBJ1-1 | 13 | NA | TRBV27 | CASSLRGATEAFF | TGTGCCAGCAGTCTAAGGGGTGCCACTGAAGCTTTCTTT
NA | TRBJ2-7 | 14 | NA | TRBV21-1 | CASSRSVRSYEQYF | TGTGCCAGCAGCAGGTCCGTCCGTTCCTACGAGCAGTACTTC
few | TRBJ2-7 | 13 | NA | TRBV3-1 | CASSRTVSYEQYF | TGTGCCAGCAGCCGGACCGTATCCTACGAGCAGTACTTC
NA | TRBJ1-2 | 11 | NA | TRBV20-1 | CSASHGSGYTF | TGCAGTGCTAGTCACGGCTCTGGCTACACCTTC
NA | TRBJ2-7 | 16 | NA | TRBV30 | CAWSAPSPGRAYEQYF | TGTGCCTGGAGTGCTCCTAGTCCAGGGAGAGCCTACGAGCAGTACTTC
NA | TRBJ2-1 | 13 | NA | TRBV25-1 | CASSGLLANEQFF | TGTGCCAGCAGTGGTCTGCTAGCGAATGAGCAGTTCTTC
NA | TRBJ2-7 | 14 | NA | TRBV3-1 | CASSQYGRSYEQYF | TGTGCCAGCAGCCAATACGGCCGTTCCTACGAGCAGTACTTC
NA | TRBJ2-1 | 15 | TRBD1 | TRBV20-1 | CSASGQVWDYNEQFF | TGCAGTGCTAGTGGACAGGTCTGGGACTACAATGAGCAGTTCTTC
NA | TRBJ2-6 | 13 | NA | TRBV29-1 | CSVAGTGANVLTF | TGCAGCGTTGCAGGGACTGGGGCCAACGTCCTGACTTTC
NA | TRBJ2-3 | 14 | TRBD2 | TRBV29-1 | CSVTSGGTTDTQYF | TGCAGCGTGACTAGCGGGGGAACCACAGATACGCAGTATTTT
NA | TRBJ2-7 | 15 | TRBD1 | TRBV3-1 | CASSQGTALSYEQYF | TGTGCCAGCAGCCAGGGGACAGCTCTCTCCTACGAGCAGTACTTC
NA | TRBJ2-5 | 14 | NA | TRBV9 | CASSVLPQQETQYF | TGTGCCAGCAGCGTACTTCCTCAGCAAGAGACCCAGTACTTC
NA | TRBJ1-5 | 14 | NA | TRBV19 | CASSKQGAGQPQHF | TGTGCCAGTAGTAAACAAGGTGCGGGGCAGCCCCAGCATTTT
NA | TRBJ2-7 | 13 | NA | TRBV18 | CASSEGPPYEQYF | TGTGCCAGCTCAGAGGGGCCACCCTACGAGCAGTACTTC
once | TRBJ1-1 | 16 | NA | TRBV12-3/TRBV12-4 | CASRLGGSRENTEAFF | TGTGCCAGCAGGTTGGGAGGGAGTCGAGAGAACACTGAAGCTTTCTTT
once | TRBJ2-5 | 15 | NA | TRBV25-1 | CASSVPQDIPETQYF | TGTGCCAGCAGTGTCCCCCAGGACATCCCAGAGACCCAGTACTTC
NA | TRBJ2-2 | 14 | TRBD1 | TRBV3-1 | CASSRTGAAGELFF | TGTGCCAGCAGCCGGACAGGGGCAGCCGGGGAGCTGTTTTTT
NA | TRBJ2-7 | 13 | NA | TRBV13 | CASSFRPLGEQYF | TGTGCCAGCAGCTTTCGTCCGTTGGGCGAGCAGTACTTC
NA | TRBJ1-1 | 15 | NA | TRBV3-1 | CASSQEGRVNTEAFF | TGTGCCAGCAGCCAAGAGGGCAGGGTGAACACTGAAGCTTTCTTT
once | TRBJ2-7 | 13 | TRBD1 | TRBV25-1 | CASSVGQVDEQYF | TGTGCCAGCAGTGTGGGACAGGTGGACGAGCAGTACTTC
NA | TRBJ1-1 | 15 | NA | TRBV3-1 | CASRKGRFGNTEAFF | TGTGCCAGCAGGAAGGGCAGGTTTGGGAACACTGAAGCTTTCTTT
NA | TRBJ2-1 | 16 | NA | TRBV15 | CATSRGGGSSYNEQFF | TGTGCCACCAGCAGAGGTGGGGGAAGCTCCTACAATGAGCAGTTCTTC
NA | TRBJ1-1 | 14 | TRBD1 | TRBV30 | CAWRKTGGNTEAFF | TGTGCCTGGAGAAAAACAGGGGGGAACACTGAAGCTTTCTTT
NA | TRBJ1-2 | 15 | NA | TRBV30 | CAWSVPGGDFYGYTF | TGTGCCTGGAGTGTACCGGGGGGTGACTTCTATGGCTACACCTTC
NA | TRBJ1-4 | 11 | NA | TRBV30 | CGGRSNEKLFF | TGTGGGGGACGGTCTAATGAAAAACTGTTTTTT
NA | TRBJ2-7 | 14 | TRBD2 | TRBV20-1 | CSASRRGVPYEQYF | TGCAGTGCTAGCCGCCGGGGGGTCCCCTACGAGCAGTACTTC
NA | TRBJ1-4 | 15 | NA | TRBV29-1 | CSVGFTQDLNEKLFF | TGCAGCGTTGGCTTCACACAGGACTTAAATGAAAAACTGTTTTTT
NA | TRBJ1-1 | 12 | NA | TRBV29-1 | CSAGQQNTEAFF | TGCAGCGCGGGACAACAGAACACTGAAGCTTTCTTT
NA | TRBJ2-1 | 15 | NA | TRBV9 | CASSPLPAVGNEQFF | TGTGCCAGCAGCCCCCTCCCCGCAGTAGGGAATGAGCAGTTCTTC
NA | TRBJ2-7 | 18 | TRBD1 | TRBV30 | CAWSDRPPGTASSYEQYF | TGTGCCTGGAGTGACCGGCCCCCAGGGACAGCTAGCTCCTACGAGCAGTACTTC
NA | TRBJ1-1 | 13 | NA | TRBV2 | CASRQPGYTEAFF | TGTGCCAGCAGACAACCTGGGTACACTGAAGCTTTCTTT
NA | TRBJ1-1 | 12 | NA | TRBV27 | CASSLDRTEAFF | TGTGCCAGCAGTCTTGACCGGACTGAAGCTTTCTTT
once | TRBJ2-1 | 15 | TRBD2 | TRBV3-1 | CASSRAGLAYNEQFF | TGTGCCAGCAGCCGAGCGGGACTAGCTTACAATGAGCAGTTCTTC
NA | TRBJ2-7 | 16 | NA | TRBV12-2 | CASRLELDGRAYEQYF | TGTGCAAGTCGCTTAGAGCTGGACGGGAGGGCCTACGAGCAGTACTTC
once | TRBJ1-3 | 14 | NA | TRBV30 | CACGPRLSGNTIYF | TGTGCCTGCGGCCCGCGTCTCTCTGGAAACACCATATATTTT
NA | TRBJ2-7 | 13 | TRBD1 | TRBV29-1 | CSVVTQGAAEQYF | TGCAGCGTTGTAACCCAGGGGGCGGCTGAGCAGTACTTC
NA | TRBJ2-3 | 15 | TRBD1 | TRBV5-1 | CASSPGQGKTDTQYF | TGCGCCAGCAGCCCGGGACAGGGTAAAACAGATACGCAGTATTTT
NA | TRBJ1-1 | 14 | NA | TRBV7-9 | CASSLDRWDTEAFF | TGTGCCAGCAGCCTTGACAGATGGGACACTGAAGCTTTCTTT